These T cell receptor beta chains were read from a single sample in a study of human T cells and chemical hapten exposure. Using its own MiXCR run on the reads, TCRdb lists one record per CDR3 protein. Here the sample spans about 120,000 distinct CDR3 sequences, over 7% being singletons. Specimen: whole blood. The receptors come from a human donor in good health. Some clones in this sample may be carry-over from other donors' samples. Both conserved end residues are part of each CDR3. The order of the fields is J gene, V gene, clone size, D gene, CDR3 DNA, CDR3 protein. A D gene is named only where the DNA matches it firmly. Only some rows state a clone size, as once, few, many or a class for expanded clones.

TRBJ2-7 | TRBV6-1 | NA | NA | TGTGCCAGCAGGGAAACCCTAGTGTACGAGCAGTACTTC | CASRETLVYEQYF
TRBJ1-5 | TRBV6-6 | many | NA | TGTGCCAGCAGCCCCCCCCAGCAGTTCAATCAGCCCCAGCATTTT | CASSPPQQFNQPQHF
TRBJ2-1 | TRBV5-1 | NA | NA | TGCGCCAGCAGCTTGGGACAGTATGGCGATGAGCAGTTCTTC | CASSLGQYGDEQFF
TRBJ1-1 | TRBV5-1 | many | NA | TGCGCCAGCAAAAACCGCGAGGGGATGAACACTGAAGCTTTCTTT | CASKNREGMNTEAFF
TRBJ2-3 | TRBV10-1 | few | NA | TGCGCCAGCAGCCGCGCGGATACGCAGTATTTT | CASSRADTQYF
TRBJ2-5 | TRBV2 | NA | NA | TGTGCCAGCAGTTGGGGCCAAGAGACCCAGTACTTC | CASSWGQETQYF
TRBJ1-1 | TRBV2 | many | NA | TGTGCCAGCACGACAACTAAAGCTTTCTTT | CASTTTKAFF
TRBJ2-2 | TRBV7-2 | NA | TRBD1 | TGTGCCAGCAACAAACAGAGGGGGCGCGACGGCGGGGAGCTGTTTTTT | CASNKQRGRDGGELFF
TRBJ1-2 | TRBV5-5 | many | NA | TGTGCCAGCAGCCGGGGGACATTTATGAACTATGGCTACACCTTC | CASSRGTFMNYGYTF
TRBJ2-1 | TRBV7-8 | few | TRBD2 | TGTGCCAGCAGCTTACGCCCCAGAATAGCGGGAGGATTCAATGAGCAGTTCTTC | CASSLRPRIAGGFNEQFF
TRBJ1-4 | TRBV20-1 | few | NA | TGCAGTGCGACTAGTTGGGGGACCTCGCGGGAAAAACTGTTTTTT | CSATSWGTSREKLFF
TRBJ1-4 | TRBV12-3/TRBV12-4 | many | TRBD1 | TGTGCCAGCAGACACCACACCGGGACAGGGGATGAAAAACTGTTTTTT | CASRHHTGTGDEKLFF
TRBJ2-5 | TRBV30 | many | NA | TGTGCCTTCCCCTCTAGCCCTACCCCACAAGAGACCCAGTACTTC | CAFPSSPTPQETQYF
TRBJ1-1 | TRBV11-2 | many | TRBD1 | TGTGCCAGCAGCTACCCCAGGACAGGGGGGACTGAAGCTTTCTTT | CASSYPRTGGTEAFF
TRBJ2-4 | TRBV6-1 | few | NA | TGTGCCAGCAGCCGGAGGGGCGGAAACATTCAGTACTTC | CASSRRGGNIQYF
TRBJ2-7 | TRBV4-1 | NA | TRBD2 | TGCGCCAGCAGCGAACTAGCGGGAGTAACCGAGCAGTACTTC | CASSELAGVTEQYF
TRBJ2-7 | TRBV12-3/TRBV12-4 | NA | NA | TGTGCCAGCAGTTTACTAGGCCCCAGCTCCTACGAGCAGTACTTC | CASSLLGPSSYEQYF
TRBJ2-2 | TRBV9 | few | TRBD1 | TGTGCCAGCAGGGGACAGGGAGGCGGGGAGCTGTTTTTT | CASRGQGGGELFF
TRBJ2-2 | TRBV10-2 | NA | NA | TGCGCCAGCACTCCAAAGCGAGGCGGGGAGCTGTTTTTT | CASTPKRGGELFF
TRBJ1-3 | TRBV6-5 | NA | NA | TGTGCCAGCAGTTACTCGACAGCTGGAGACACCATATATTTT | CASSYSTAGDTIYF
TRBJ2-1 | TRBV7-2 | few | NA | TGTGCCAGCACCCCTGGGGGTAGCGTCCATGAGCAGTTCTTC | CASTPGGSVHEQFF
TRBJ2-5 | TRBV7-9 | few | NA | TGTGCCAGCAGCCCACGACCCACACAAGAGACCCAGTACTTC | CASSPRPTQETQYF
TRBJ1-4 | TRBV20-1 | NA | TRBD1 | TGCAGTGCTATGACAGGGGTTACTAATGAAAAACTGTTTTTT | CSAMTGVTNEKLFF
TRBJ2-7 | TRBV20-1 | few | NA | TGCAGTGCTAGTGAACGAGGGACGGTCTACGAGCAGTACTTC | CSASERGTVYEQYF
TRBJ2-1 | TRBV18 | NA | TRBD2 | TGTGCCAGCTCACCTACTGCGGCTAGCGGGAGCTACAATGAGCAGTTCTTC | CASSPTAASGSYNEQFF
TRBJ2-7 | TRBV13 | few | TRBD1 | TGTGCCAGCAGCTTAGGACAGGGGACCGCCTACGAGCAGTACTTC | CASSLGQGTAYEQYF
TRBJ1-1 | TRBV6-5 | many | NA | TGTGCCAGCAGGAATAGAGGGGACACTGAAGCTTTCTTT | CASRNRGDTEAFF
TRBJ1-1 | TRBV5-1 | few | NA | TGCGCCAGCAGCTTCTTCATGAGTACTGAAGCTTTCTTT | CASSFFMSTEAFF
TRBJ1-3 | TRBV4-2 | NA | TRBD1 | TGTGCCAGCAGCCAAGAAGGACAGGGGGCTTACACCATATATTTT | CASSQEGQGAYTIYF
TRBJ2-2 | TRBV11-3 | many | NA | TGTGCCAGCAGCTTAGCAGACAGCTACACCGGGGAGCTGTTTTTT | CASSLADSYTGELFF
TRBJ2-1 | TRBV10-3 | few | TRBD1 | TGTGCCAACTCCGGGACAGGGGGCAATGAGCAGTTCTTC | CANSGTGGNEQFF
TRBJ1-1 | TRBV18 | NA | NA | TGTGCCAGCTCGCCTACCAAACAGGGTAGCACTGAAGCTTTCTTT | CASSPTKQGSTEAFF